One sample yielded the 18 T cell receptor beta chains listed below, sequenced in a study of response to subunit inactivated influenza vaccine. MiXCR, applied by TCRdb to the RT-PCR reads, yields one record per CDR3 protein. The sample lists about 520,000 distinct CDR3 sequences, under 8.5% occurring once. This material consisted of PBMCs from blood, taken less than 30 months after vaccination. These receptors were obtained from a man aged 45 to 70 who received an inactivated influenza vaccine.

This clonotype came up many times. The rearrangement joins TRBV20-1 to TRBJ2-7; 8 bases are a match to TRBD1. The J segment lost 6 bases and the V segment lost 6 bases, leaving 16 bases of the junction unmatched. The length of the CDR3 is 15 residues. Germline-derived CDR1 and CDR2 are DFQATT and SNEGSKA (reference sequence). The CDR3 sequence: CSASSIGQGGLEQYF. As DNA, the CDR3 is TGCAGTGCCAGTTCCATCGGACAGGGTGGACTCGAGCAGTACTTC.

This chain connects TRBV29-1 to TRBJ2-2; 9 bases align to TRBD1. The CDR3 extends over 13 amino acids. The V and J ends lost 7 bases and 3 bases, in that order; junction bases with no gene match: 3. Germline values: CDR1 SQVTM, CDR2 ANQGSEA. The CDR3 nucleotides read TGCAGCGGCAGACAGGGGGACACCGGGGAGCTGTTTTTT. Translating gives CSGRQGDTGELFF.

The rearrangement uses TRBV6-1 and TRBJ2-1; D may match TRBD1 or TRBD2 (5 bases each). Germline CDR1 and CDR2: MNHNS and SASEGT. V was clipped by 6 bases and J by 4 bases, with 16 bases between them. This CDR3 is 15 amino acids long. Written as DNA, the CDR3 is TGTGCCAGCAGCCCGACAGACGGGACGTACAATGAGCAGTTCTTC. Translating it yields CASSPTDGTYNEQFF.

The chain joins TRBV7-9 to TRBJ2-6, with D possibly matching TRBD2 (6 bases). In germline, CDR1 is SEHNR, CDR2 FQNEAQ (reference sequence). The CDR3 is 16 amino acids. Trimming took off 5 bases at V and 2 bases at J, with 13 bases between the two ends. In nucleotides, the CDR3 is TGTGCCAGCAGCAAAAGAGGAGGGCCTGGGGCCAACGTCCTGACTTTC. Encoded protein: CASSKRGGPGANVLTF.

This clonotype was observed many times. The V call is TRBV7-9, the J call TRBJ2-1; 12 nucleotides match TRBD2. This CDR3 spans 16 amino acids. The V gene's germline CDR1 is SEHNR and CDR2 FQNEAQ (reference sequence). The V gene end was trimmed by 2 bases and the J gene end by 9 bases; junction bases not matched to a gene: 8. CDR3 protein: CASSLPSGRAGGEQFF. For the CDR3, the DNA is TGTGCCAGCAGCTTACCTAGCGGGAGGGCCGGGGGTGAGCAGTTCTTC. Combining the CDR3 with reference TRBV7-9 and TRBJ2-1 gives the whole variable domain DTGVSQNPRHKITKRGQNVTFRCDPISEHNRLYWYRQTLGQGPEFLTYFQNEAQLEKSRLLSDRFSAERPKGSFSTLEIQRTEQGDSAMYLCASSLPSGRAGGEQFFGPGTRLTVL.

This clonotype was detected a few times. The chain carries TRBV29-1 and TRBJ2-7; unclear D gene. Germline V gives CDR1 SQVTM, CDR2 ANQGSEA. V was pared by 6 bases and J by 0 bases, with 12 bases between. There are 13 residues in the CDR3. CDR3 region: CSVSHSYSYEQYF. The CDR3 DNA is TGCAGCGTCTCGCACAGTTACTCCTACGAGCAGTACTTC.

This clonotype has a count of ten or more. The chain is built from TRBV7-8 and TRBJ2-7; possible D gene TRBD2, 6 bases. The CDR3 length is 17 residues. The V end was cut by 5 bases, the J end by 0 bases, with 20 bases between. Germline V gene lookup returns CDR1 SGHVS and CDR2 FQNEAQ. The CDR3 region is CASSPGVSGTYSYEQYF. In DNA, the CDR3 is TGTGCCAGCAGCCCGGGGGTCTCCGGGACTTACTCCTACGAGCAGTACTTC.

Ten or more counts support this clonotype. The chain couples TRBV5-1 to TRBJ2-2; TRBD1 agrees at 8 bases. Trimming at V came to 4 bases and at J to 6 bases, leaving 11 bases not matched to a gene. Germline assignment: CDR1 SGHRS and CDR2 YFSETQ. This CDR3 comprises 16 residues. The CDR3 bases are TGCGCCAGCAGCCGCGGGACAGGTTCATTCTCCGGGGAGCTGTTTTTT. Amino acids: CASSRGTGSFSGELFF. Using reference TRBV5-1 and TRBJ2-2 for the parts outside the CDR3, the full variable domain is KAGVTQTPRYLIKTRGQQVTLSCSPISGHRSVSWYQQTPGQGLQFLFEYFSETQRNKGNFPGRFSGRQFSNSRSEMNVSTLELGDSALYLCASSRGTGSFSGELFFGEGSRLTVL.

The chain employs TRBV28 and TRBJ2-4, with D possibly matching TRBD2 (5 bases). The CDR3 consists of 14 residues. CDR1 is MDHEN, CDR2 SYDVKM, per germline. V lost 6 bases and J lost 10, with 19 bases in between. The CDR3 here is CASSRAGEGVIQYF. Here the CDR3 DNA reads TGTGCCAGCAGCCGGGCCGGAGAGGGCGTAATTCAGTACTTC.

At least ten counts were recorded for this clonotype. The chain is built from TRBV5-1 and TRBJ2-7; D is unclear. Germline V CDR1 and CDR2: SGHRS, YFSETQ. V was clipped by 3 bases and J by 2 bases, with 9 bases between them. The CDR3 length is 13 residues. The CDR3 DNA follows: TGCGCCAGCAGCTCCGCCCCCACCTACGAGCAGTACTTC. Translating it yields CASSSAPTYEQYF. The whole variable domain, remainder taken from reference TRBV5-1 and TRBJ2-7, is KAGVTQTPRYLIKTRGQQVTLSCSPISGHRSVSWYQQTPGQGLQFLFEYFSETQRNKGNFPGRFSGRQFSNSRSEMNVSTLELGDSALYLCASSSAPTYEQYFGPGTRLTVT.

V gene TRBV7-2 combines with J gene TRBJ2-1, with 12 nucleotides matching TRBD2. Germline CDR1 SGHTA, CDR2 FQGNSA. The CDR3 contains 15 residues. Losses at the gene ends were 4 bases for V and 7 bases for J; bases not matched to a gene: 5. In nucleotides, the CDR3 is TGTGCCAGCAGCTCTAGCGGGGGGGCCAATAATGAGCAGTTCTTC. The encoded protein is CASSSSGGANNEQFF.

This clonotype was counted between two and nine times. The chain joins TRBV4-3 to TRBJ1-1; no reliable D call. The length of the CDR3 is 16 residues. Looked up from germline, CDR1 is LGHNA and CDR2 is YSLEER. Between the trimmed V and J ends, which lost 4 bases and 4 bases, there was a span of 19 bases. The CDR3 protein is CASSPSVVGRGTEAFF. CDR3 sequence (DNA): TGCGCCAGCAGCCCCTCCGTAGTAGGGCGAGGCACTGAAGCTTTCTTT.

The rearrangement uses TRBV5-1 and TRBJ2-2; D ambiguous. This CDR3 comprises 15 residues. Germline V lookup: CDR1 SGHRS, CDR2 YFSETQ. Trimming pared 1 base from V and 5 bases from J, leaving 12 bases between. Here the CDR3 DNA reads TGCGCCAGCAGCTTGACAACTCTGGGAACCGGGGAGCTGTTTTTT. As protein: CASSLTTLGTGELFF.

The chain employs TRBV28 and TRBJ1-2, with D possibly being TRBD1 (6 bases). CDR3 length equals 13 residues. Germline loops: CDR1 MDHEN, CDR2 SYDVKM. Between the trimmed V and J ends, which lost 5 bases and 3 bases, there was a span of 10 bases. As DNA, the CDR3 is TGTGCCAGCAGTCCAGGGGAATACTATGGCTACACCTTC. Translation gives CASSPGEYYGYTF.

The chain employs TRBV4-1 and TRBJ2-2; 8 nucleotides match TRBD2. Germline-derived CDR1 and CDR2 are MGHRA and YSYEKL. This CDR3 contains 17 residues. Germline trimming cut 3 bases from V and 0 bases from J; bases unmatched to any gene: 6. Here the CDR3 reads CASSHPTGGANTGELFF. The CDR3, as DNA: TGCGCCAGCAGCCACCCCACCGGGGGGGCGAACACCGGGGAGCTGTTTTTT.

A note on this clonotype: A read error may produce the germline difference seen at one junction end. This chain uses TRBV4-3 with TRBJ1-6; D uncertain. The CDR3 runs 13 residues. Per germline, CDR1 LGHNA and CDR2 YSLEER. CDR3 nucleotide sequence: TGCGCCAGCAGCCAAGGAGGTAATTCACCCCTCGACTTT. It codes for CASSQGGNSPLDF.

This clonotype was seen many times. The V and J genes are TRBV12-3 or TRBV12-4 and TRBJ1-5; 7 positions match TRBD1. J was trimmed by 5 bases and V by 5 bases; bases with no gene match: 6. CDR3 length equals 14 residues. The CDR3 DNA reads TGTGCCAGCAGTCGTAGGGGGCGCGATCAGCCCCAGCATTTT. Protein sequence: CASSRRGRDQPQHF.

This clonotype turned up a few times. The chain recombines TRBV5-1 with TRBJ2-7; tentatively, D is TRBD2 (5 bases). V lost 1 base to trimming and J lost 1 base, with 9 bases between them. This CDR3 spans 14 amino acids. Germline CDR1 SGHRS, CDR2 YFSETQ. The CDR3 DNA follows: TGCGCCAGCAGCTTGAATCTAGCTTCCTACGAGCAGTACTTC. It is translated as CASSLNLASYEQYF.